A single sample gave rise to the 26 T cell receptor beta chains below, sequenced in a study of CD8+ T cells in alopecia areata. Reverse transcription of extracted RNA yielded cDNA, which provided the sequencing template. The assay was immunoSEQ multiplex PCR, and TCRdb's table has in-frame clones only and misses some. The data contain 150,000 or so clones, around 86% of them singletons. This specimen consisted of CD8+ T cells sorted from blood, obtained at week 0. These receptors were collected from a human donor with alopecia areata.

There are a few counts of this clone. CDR3 region: CASSSKGQGRRNEQFF. For the CDR3, the DNA is TGTGCCAGCAGTTCTAAGGGACAGGGCCGTCGCAATGAGCAGTTCTTC. V is TRBV6-5 and J is TRBJ2-1, with 9 bases fitting TRBD1. The germline gives CDR1 MNHEY, CDR2 SVGAGI. With V trimmed by 4 bases and J by 6 bases, 10 bases remained unmatched. The CDR3 is made up of 16 amino acids.

CDR3 in amino acids: CASGWFRGTAGNTIYF. The CDR3 DNA reads as TGTGCTAGTGGTTGGTTCAGGGGAACAGCTGGAAACACCATATATTTT. The chain is built from TRBV12-5 and TRBJ1-3; D may be TRBD1 (6 bases). The CDR3 sequence is 16 residues long. Trimming shortened V by 4 bases and J by 2 bases, and 15 bases separated the two germline ends. Germline-derived CDR1 and CDR2 are LGHNT and FRNRAP. Filled out from reference TRBV12-5 and TRBJ1-3, the complete variable domain reads DARVTQTPRHKVTEMGQEVTMRCQPILGHNTVFWYRQTMMQGLELLAYFRNRAPLDDSGMPKDRFSAEMPDATLATLKIQPSEPRDSAVYFCASGWFRGTAGNTIYFGEGSWLTVV.

This chain uses TRBV11-2 with TRBJ2-7; D unclear. CDR1 is SGHAT and CDR2 is FQNNGV in the germline V gene. Deletions cut 5 bases from V and 6 bases from J, with 11 bases between. This CDR3 is built from 12 residues. The DNA for the CDR3 is TGTGCCAGCAGCCCCAGGTGGGGCGAGCAGTACTTC. Its translation: CASSPRWGEQYF.

This clone was counted a single time. The V call is TRBV30, the J call TRBJ2-1; 13 nucleotides agree with TRBD2. The junction had 4 bases not matched to a gene; V was cut back by 1 base and J by 10 bases. Looked up from germline, CDR1 is GTSNPN and CDR2 is SVGIG (reference sequence). CDR3 size: 14 residues. CDR3 sequence: CAWSGGTSGVEQFF. The CDR3 DNA is TGTGCCTGGAGTGGGGGGACTAGCGGGGTGGAGCAGTTCTTC.

The chain combines TRBV30 with TRBJ1-2; D is undetermined. The CDR3 totals 12 residues. The germline V gene encodes CDR1 GTSNPN and CDR2 SVGIG (reference sequence). V shed 3 bases and J shed 4 bases, with 9 bases lying between them. In nucleotides, the CDR3 is TGTGCCTGGAGATTGGGGATCTATGGCTACACCTTC. The encoded protein is CAWRLGIYGYTF.

This chain joins TRBV29-1 and TRBJ1-1, with a possible D match to TRBD1 (6 bases). V was trimmed by 7 bases and J by 5 bases, leaving 14 bases between them. Per germline, CDR1 SQVTM and CDR2 ANQGSEA. This CDR3 spans 12 amino acids. The CDR3 sequence: CSGNREKTEAFF. The CDR3 nucleotides read TGCAGCGGGAACAGGGAGAAAACTGAAGCTTTCTTT.

This clone showed up just a few times. The chain has TRBV7-9 and TRBJ2-2; maybe TRBD2 (6 bases). The germline V and J ends were trimmed by 5 bases and 0 bases, with 16 bases remaining between them. The germline gives CDR1 SEHNR, CDR2 FQNEAQ (reference sequence). The CDR3 contains 17 residues. This CDR3 reads CASSAGPAGSNTGELFF. The CDR3 DNA reads TGTGCCAGCAGCGCCGGCCCTGCGGGGTCGAACACCGGGGAGCTGTTTTTT.

The CDR3 coding sequence is TGTGCCTGGAGAGGGAGCACAGATACGCAGTATTTT. Amino acids: CAWRGSTDTQYF. The V call is TRBV30, the J call TRBJ2-3, with no clear D. Germline V gene lookup returns CDR1 GTSNPN and CDR2 SVGIG (reference sequence). The CDR3 loop spans 12 amino acids. Trimming took off 3 bases at V and 0 bases at J, with 4 bases between the two ends.

The genes are TRBV4-1 and TRBJ2-2; D gene uncertain. The CDR3 sequence is 14 residues long. V was clipped by 0 bases and J by 6 bases, with 8 bases between them. Germline assignment: CDR1 MGHRA and CDR2 YSYEKL. CDR3 sequence (DNA): TGCGCCAGCAGCCAAGAGGGGTTGGCCGGGGAGCTGTTTTTT. Protein product: CASSQEGLAGELFF.

The table lists this clone with a few counts. This sequence joins TRBV7-9 and TRBJ2-7; 7 positions match TRBD1. The V segment lost 10 bases and the J segment 4 bases; nucleotides outside the gene matches: 4. The CDR3 runs to 11 residues. Per germline, CDR1 SEHNR and CDR2 FQNEAQ (reference sequence). CDR3 in amino acids: CATTGAYEQYF. The CDR3 DNA reads TGTGCCACCACAGGGGCATACGAGCAGTACTTC. The full variable domain, in which reference TRBV7-9 and TRBJ2-7 provide the parts outside the CDR3, is DTGVSQNPRHKITKRGQNVTFRCDPISEHNRLYWYRQTLGQGPEFLTYFQNEAQLEKSRLLSDRFSAERPKGSFSTLEIQRTEQGDSAMYLCATTGAYEQYFGPGTRLTVT.

The CDR3 here is CASRTGSSYEQYF. In DNA, the CDR3 is TGTGCCAGCCGGACAGGGAGCTCCTACGAGCAGTACTTC. This chain links TRBV25-1 with TRBJ2-7; 8 nucleotides match TRBD1. Germline lookup yields CDR1 MGHDK and CDR2 SYGVNS. This CDR3 has 13 residues. J was trimmed by 0 bases and V by 8 bases; bases with no gene match: 3.

The chain combines TRBV30 with TRBJ2-3; 8 bases map to TRBD1. The CDR3 is made up of 14 amino acids. V was pared by 1 base and J by 4 bases, with 4 bases of the junction left unmatched. Germline CDR1 and CDR2: GTSNPN and SVGIG (reference sequence). CDR3 amino acids: CAWSGTGLADTQYF. The CDR3 DNA follows: TGTGCCTGGAGTGGGACAGGGTTGGCAGATACGCAGTATTTT.

This clone was observed once. The chain employs TRBV5-1 and TRBJ1-1, with TRBD1 identical over 7 bases. After removal of 3 bases from V and 5 bases from J, the junction contained 16 bases not matched to a gene. The CDR3 extends over 17 amino acids. The germline CDR1 and CDR2 sequences are SGHRS and YFSETQ. CDR3 sequence: CASSSPGTVASGTEAFF. DNA of the CDR3: TGCGCCAGCAGCTCCCCCGGGACAGTGGCGTCGGGTACTGAAGCTTTCTTT. The full variable domain, rest sourced from reference TRBV5-1 and TRBJ1-1, is KAGVTQTPRYLIKTRGQQVTLSCSPISGHRSVSWYQQTPGQGLQFLFEYFSETQRNKGNFPGRFSGRQFSNSRSEMNVSTLELGDSALYLCASSSPGTVASGTEAFFGQGTRLTVV.

The genes are TRBV10-1 and TRBJ2-7; D tentatively reads TRBD1 or TRBD2 (5 bases each). Germline CDR1 is WNHNN and CDR2 is SYGVQD (reference sequence). The CDR3 is 16 amino acids. Trimming stripped 6 bases from V and 2 bases from J, with 20 bases between. The CDR3 DNA follows: TGCGCCAGCAGCACAACCCTTTCGGGACGAACCTACGAGCAGTACTTC. It specifies CASSTTLSGRTYEQYF.

The rearrangement joins TRBV7-9 to TRBJ1-1; D not certain. This CDR3 is 12 amino acids long. With 5 bases removed from V and 6 bases from J, the gap between germline ends came to 10 bases. Germline V lookup: CDR1 SEHNR, CDR2 FQNEAQ (reference sequence). As DNA, the CDR3 is TGTGCCAGCAGCCACGACCCTCCTGAAGCTTTCTTT. Protein: CASSHDPPEAFF.

V usage is TRBV19 and J usage is TRBJ2-7; D uncertain. CDR1 is LNHDA and CDR2 is SQIVND in the germline V gene (reference sequence). The CDR3 is made up of 13 amino acids. V shed 7 bases and J shed 0 bases, with 10 bases lying between them. The CDR3 DNA is TGTGCCAGTACTGAACCCGTCTCCTACGAGCAGTACTTC. Protein: CASTEPVSYEQYF.

The chain joins TRBV29-1 to TRBJ2-1; D might be TRBD2 (6 bases). This CDR3 contains 14 residues. The V end lost 6 bases, the J end lost 1 base, and 13 bases lay between the germline ends. In germline, CDR1 is SQVTM, CDR2 ANQGSEA. This CDR3 is CSVGTYTSYNEQFF. CDR3 coding DNA: TGCAGCGTAGGGACTTACACATCCTACAATGAGCAGTTCTTC.

There are a few counts of this clone. The chain is built from TRBV4-1 and TRBJ2-2; no definite D call. CDR1 and CDR2 from the germline V gene are MGHRA and YSYEKL. The CDR3 length is 18 residues. The V and J ends lost 3 bases and 0 bases respectively, with 17 bases between them. The CDR3 nucleotides are TGCGCCAGCAGCCACCAAACACCGCCTAGTCCGAACACCGGGGAGCTGTTTTTT. This sequence encodes CASSHQTPPSPNTGELFF.

This chain joins TRBV25-1 and TRBJ2-2; tentatively, D is TRBD1 or TRBD2 (6 bases each). This CDR3 has 15 amino acids. Trimming shortened V by 3 bases and J by 1 base, and 9 bases separated the two germline ends. CDR1 and CDR2 from the germline V gene are MGHDK and SYGVNS. The CDR3 is CASSDRGQNTGELFF. CDR3 DNA: TGTGCCAGCAGTGACCGGGGGCAGAACACCGGGGAGCTGTTTTTT.

This chain uses TRBV29-1 with TRBJ2-5; D remains unclear. Judging by the DNA end, TRBJ2-7 fits better; the J call may be wrong. Germline CDR1 and CDR2: SQVTM and ANQGSEA. The CDR3 loop spans 12 amino acids. The DNA of the CDR3 is TGCAGCGTTGAAAGAAGTCCTAACGAGCAGTACTTC. Its protein product is CSVERSPNEQYF.

This clone was picked up a small number of times. V and J are TRBV2 and TRBJ2-1, with 11 bases aligning to TRBD2. The V segment lost 8 bases and the J segment 5 bases; nucleotides outside the gene matches: 2. This CDR3 has 13 amino acids. Germline values: CDR1 SNHLY, CDR2 FYNNEI. The CDR3 DNA reads TGTGCCAGCTTACTAGCGGGAGACAATGAGCAGTTCTTC. It codes for CASLLAGDNEQFF. Full variable domain (rest looked up from reference TRBV2 and TRBJ2-1): EPEVTQTPSHQVTQMGQEVILRCVPISNHLYFYWYRQILGQKVEFLVSFYNNEISEKSEIFDDQFSVERPDGSNFTLKIRSTKLEDSAMYFCASLLAGDNEQFFGPGTRLTVL.

The V and J genes are TRBV5-1 and TRBJ2-3; D ambiguous. V gave up 0 bases and J gave up 4 bases, with 12 bases separating them. CDR1 is SGHRS and CDR2 is YFSETQ in the germline V gene. CDR3 size: 15 residues. Here the CDR3 reads CASSLGVSHSDTQYF. DNA of the CDR3: TGCGCCAGCAGCTTGGGGGTTAGCCACTCAGATACGCAGTATTTT.

V is TRBV13 and J is TRBJ2-4; tentative D call: TRBD2 (6 bases). Trimming stripped 5 bases from V and 8 bases from J, with 16 bases between. The germline CDR1 and CDR2 sequences are PRHDT and FYEKMQ (reference sequence). The CDR3 covers 14 residues. CDR3 sequence (DNA): TGTGCCAGCAGCACCAGGTTAGGCGGGGACATTCAGTACTTC. Residues: CASSTRLGGDIQYF.

The chain couples TRBV18 to TRBJ2-7; D not resolved. The CDR3 has 12 residues. CDR1 and CDR2 (germline): KGHSH, LQKENI. The V end lost 5 bases, the J end lost 9 bases, and 14 bases lay between the germline ends. The DNA of the CDR3 is TGTGCCAGCTCAGCGGCTCCATGGGGGCAGTACTTC. This sequence encodes CASSAAPWGQYF.

The chain is built from TRBV5-1 and TRBJ2-2; the match to TRBD1 covers 7 bases. V shed 7 bases, J shed 6 bases, and the junction held 9 bases outside the gene matches. There are 14 residues in the CDR3. Germline CDR1 reads SGHRS; CDR2 reads YFSETQ. CDR3 in amino acids: CASGPEGASGELFF. Written as DNA, the CDR3 is TGCGCCAGCGGTCCAGAGGGGGCCTCCGGGGAGCTGTTTTTT.

The rearrangement links TRBV7-9 to TRBJ1-2, with no clear D. Trimming took off 3 bases at V and 7 bases at J, with 18 bases between the two ends. The CDR3 length is 15 residues. Germline V gene sequence: CDR1 SEHNR, CDR2 FQNEAQ (reference sequence). CDR3 DNA sequence: TGTGCCAGCAGCTTCCCCAGTGGACGAGGAGGTGGCTACACCTTC. Protein product: CASSFPSGRGGGYTF. Full variable domain (missing parts from reference TRBV7-9 and TRBJ1-2): DTGVSQNPRHKITKRGQNVTFRCDPISEHNRLYWYRQTLGQGPEFLTYFQNEAQLEKSRLLSDRFSAERPKGSFSTLEIQRTEQGDSAMYLCASSFPSGRGGGYTFGSGTRLTVV.